This TCR beta chain was observed in a study of monozygotic twins with inflammatory bowel disease. General observations from the study: Clonotype sharing was lower in IBD patients than healthy twins, most markedly with disease activity.

Whole blood without T cell sorting served as the source of isolated total RNA. Per sample, reverse transcription was split into eight reactions. Researchers put TCRalpha and TCRbeta cDNA through two nested PCRs lasting 16 and 9 cycles. Following a re-call of the 5' RACE reads, TCRdb has one entry per CDR3 protein and lacks DNA. This specimen shows about 450,000 distinct CDR3 sequences; the ten leading clones hold roughly 2.2%. Comment on this clonotype: Antigen specificity is unknown.

CDR1 and CDR2 (germline): SGHRS, YFSETQ. There are 13 residues in the CDR3. The genes are TRBV5-1 and TRBJ2-1; the TCRdb call, TRBD1, lacks DNA for checking. The clonotype was recovered from a human donor with ulcerative colitis or Crohn's disease, or a healthy co-twin of an affected twin (not recorded which). Sequences were obtained from blood. This CDR3 reads CASRGEKGNEQFF. The full variable domain, completed using reference TRBV5-1 and TRBJ2-1, is KAGVTQTPRYLIKTRGQQVTLSCSPISGHRSVSWYQQTPGQGLQFLFEYFSETQRNKGNFPGRFSGRQFSNSRSEMNVSTLELGDSALYLCASRGEKGNEQFFGPGTRLTVL.